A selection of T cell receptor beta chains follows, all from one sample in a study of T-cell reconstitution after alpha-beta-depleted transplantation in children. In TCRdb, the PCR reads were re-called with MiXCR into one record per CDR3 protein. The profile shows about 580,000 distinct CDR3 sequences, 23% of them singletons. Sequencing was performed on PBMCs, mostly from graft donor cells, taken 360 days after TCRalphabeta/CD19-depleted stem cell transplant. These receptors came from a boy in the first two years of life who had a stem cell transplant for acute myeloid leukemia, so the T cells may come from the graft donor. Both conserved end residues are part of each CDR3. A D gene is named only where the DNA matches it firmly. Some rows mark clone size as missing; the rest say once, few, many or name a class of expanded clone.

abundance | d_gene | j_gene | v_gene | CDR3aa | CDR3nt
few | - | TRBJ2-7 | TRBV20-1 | CSARPWVGAYEQYF | TGCAGTGCCCGCCCATGGGTAGGCGCCTACGAGCAGTACTTC
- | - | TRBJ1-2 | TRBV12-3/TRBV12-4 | CASRLEGSSGYTF | TGTGCCAGCAGGCTTGAGGGGAGCTCTGGCTACACCTTC
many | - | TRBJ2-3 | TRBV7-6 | CASSHRQAGTDTQYF | TGTGCCAGCAGCCATCGACAGGCCGGCACAGATACGCAGTATTTT
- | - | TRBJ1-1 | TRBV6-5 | CASSYDPVGTEAFF | TGTGCCAGCAGTTACGACCCGGTTGGTACTGAAGCTTTCTTT
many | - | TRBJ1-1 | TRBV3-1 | CASSQEGSGEAFF | TGTGCCAGCAGCCAAGAGGGGTCAGGAGAAGCTTTCTTT
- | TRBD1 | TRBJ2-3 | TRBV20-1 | CSATRQGSSADTQYF | TGCAGTGCTACCCGACAGGGGTCCTCCGCAGATACGCAGTATTTT
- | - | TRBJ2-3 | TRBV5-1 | CASSLARLNTDTQYF | TGCGCCAGCAGCTTGGCTAGGCTGAACACAGATACGCAGTATTTT
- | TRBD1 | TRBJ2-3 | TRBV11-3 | CASSLRGIDTQYF | TGTGCCAGCAGCCTCAGGGGGATAGATACGCAGTATTTT
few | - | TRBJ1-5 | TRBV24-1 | CATSDPGQGGNQPQHF | TGTGCCACCAGTGATCCGGGACAAGGAGGCAATCAGCCCCAGCATTTT
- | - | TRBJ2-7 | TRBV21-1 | CASSLPLRTRGYEQYF | TGTGCCAGCAGCCTTCCCCTCCGCACAAGGGGCTACGAGCAGTACTTC
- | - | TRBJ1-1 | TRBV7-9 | CASSLEGPMNTEAFF | TGTGCCAGCAGCTTAGAGGGACCCATGAACACTGAAGCTTTCTTT
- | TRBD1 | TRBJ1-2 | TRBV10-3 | CAIRQGGYGYTF | TGTGCCATCAGACAGGGGGGCTATGGCTACACCTTC
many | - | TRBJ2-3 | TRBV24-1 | CATSEGAGDPDTQYF | TGTGCCACCAGTGAGGGAGCAGGAGATCCAGATACGCAGTATTTT
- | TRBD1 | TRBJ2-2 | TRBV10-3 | CAITRTGPGELFF | TGTGCCATCACCCGGACAGGGCCCGGGGAGCTGTTTTTT